This T cell receptor beta chain is from a study of beta chain features in type 1 diabetes. Study-level points and caveats: The cDNA sequencing approach could over-represent high-TCR-expressing cells.

Between the trimmed V and J ends, which lost 4 bases and 3 bases, there was a span of 13 bases. The CDR3 sequence is 14 residues long. CDR1 and CDR2 from the germline V gene are SGHDN and FVKESK. The sequenced template was cDNA made from the entire isolated RNA. Assay: immunoSEQ multiplex PCR; the TCRdb copy retains only in-frame clones and omits some. The sample yields 900,000 or so clones, under 20% seen once. This clone was seen only a few times. Antigen: not known. The clonotype comes from a woman younger than 35 in good health. The J gene is TRBJ2-7, the V gene TRBV14; D ambiguous. Sequenced sample: naive CD4+ T cells from blood. The CDR3 loop is CASSPTLSNYEQYF. The CDR3 region has the DNA TGTGCCAGCAGCCCCACGCTTAGCAACTACGAGCAGTACTTC.